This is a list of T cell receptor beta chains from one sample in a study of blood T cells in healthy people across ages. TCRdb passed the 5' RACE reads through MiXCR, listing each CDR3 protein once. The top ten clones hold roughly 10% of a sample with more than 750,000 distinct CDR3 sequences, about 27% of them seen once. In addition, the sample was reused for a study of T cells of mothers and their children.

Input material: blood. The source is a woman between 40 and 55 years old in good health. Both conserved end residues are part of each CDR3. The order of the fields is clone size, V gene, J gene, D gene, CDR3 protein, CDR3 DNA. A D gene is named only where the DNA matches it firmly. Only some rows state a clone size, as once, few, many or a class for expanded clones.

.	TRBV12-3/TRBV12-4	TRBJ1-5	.	CAGSNTGYSNQPQHF	TGTGCCGGCAGCAATACAGGTTATAGCAATCAGCCCCAGCATTTT
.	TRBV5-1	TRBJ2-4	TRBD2	CASSLILAGDDYNEQYF	TGCGCCAGCAGCTTGATACTAGCGGGGGACGACTACAATGAGCAGTACTTC
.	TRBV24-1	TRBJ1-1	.	CATSESGMNTEAFF	TGTGCCACCAGTGAAAGTGGCATGAACACTGAAGCTTTCTTT
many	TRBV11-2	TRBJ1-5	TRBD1	CASSRDRNQPQHF	TGTGCCAGCAGCCGGGACAGAAATCAGCCCCAGCATTTT
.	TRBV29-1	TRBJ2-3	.	CSVEIGPYGGTDTQYF	TGCAGCGTTGAAATAGGACCGTACGGAGGCACAGATACGCAGTATTTT
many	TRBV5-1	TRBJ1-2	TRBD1	CASSPGQASNGYTF	TGCGCCAGCAGCCCAGGACAGGCATCGAATGGCTACACCTTC
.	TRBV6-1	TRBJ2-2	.	CASLFSREIGELFF	TGTGCCAGCCTCTTCTCCAGGGAAATCGGGGAGCTGTTTTTT
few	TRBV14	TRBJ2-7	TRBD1	CASSYLGQGSEQYF	TGTGCCAGCAGCTACTTGGGACAGGGATCCGAGCAGTACTTC
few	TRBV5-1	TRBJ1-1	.	CASSFDSRTEAFF	TGCGCCAGCAGCTTCGACAGTAGGACTGAAGCTTTCTTT
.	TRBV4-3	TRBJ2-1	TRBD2	CASSQDLASGGRSNEQFF	TGCGCCAGCAGCCAAGATTTAGCTAGCGGGGGGAGGAGCAATGAGCAGTTCTTC
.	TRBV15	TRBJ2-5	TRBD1	CATSRTGGAQYF	TGTGCCACCAGCAGGACAGGGGGAGCCCAGTACTTC
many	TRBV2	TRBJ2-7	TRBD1	CASRTKGAGFGDEQYF	TGTGCCAGCAGGACTAAGGGGGCAGGGTTCGGAGACGAGCAGTACTTC
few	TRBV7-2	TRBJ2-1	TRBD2	CASSLGMGRAAGEQFF	TGTGCCAGCAGCTTAGGGATGGGGAGGGCAGCTGGTGAGCAGTTCTTC
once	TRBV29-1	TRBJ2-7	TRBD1	CSVEIRGREQYF	TGCAGCGTTGAAATCAGGGGGCGCGAGCAGTACTTC
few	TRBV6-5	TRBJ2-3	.	CASSSAGSWDTQYF	TGCGCCAGCAGTTCGGCTGGGTCATGGGATACGCAGTATTTT